These T cell receptor beta chains were read from a single sample in a study of blood T cell repertoires in COVID-19. Libraries were prepared by immunoSEQ multiplex PCR; TCRdb keeps only in-frame clonotypes and omits some of them. Of 200,000 to 300,000 clones listed, approximately 80% are singletons. The material sequenced was peripheral blood. Receptors originate from an elderly man with acute or convalescent COVID-19. Each CDR3 is given with its conserved first and last residue. A D gene is named only where the DNA matches it firmly. The size field is filled for only some rows; it gives once, few, many or a size class.

cdr3_nt cdr3_aa j_call v_call clone_size d_call
TGCGCCAGCAGCTTGAGGCCAGGGGATAGTAACTATGGCTACACCTTC CASSLRPGDSNYGYTF TRBJ1-2 TRBV5-1 . .
TGTGCCAGCAGTTCGGACTTCGGGAACGAAAAACTGTTTTTT CASSSDFGNEKLFF TRBJ1-4 TRBV2 . .
TGTGCCAGCAGTTTGACAGGGGGCAACTATGGCTACACCTTC CASSLTGGNYGYTF TRBJ1-2 TRBV28 . TRBD1
TGTGCCAGCTCACCACGCGGACAGGCAACTAATGAAAAACTGTTTTTT CASSPRGQATNEKLFF TRBJ1-4 TRBV18 . TRBD1
TGTGCCAGCAGCCGGGAAACCGGGACAGGGTTCCATCAGCCCCAGCATTTT CASSRETGTGFHQPQHF TRBJ1-5 TRBV28 . TRBD1
TGTGCCAGCAGTTTAGCGGGAATTGAGCAGTACTTC CASSLAGIEQYF TRBJ2-7 TRBV6-6 . TRBD2
TGTGCCAGCAGGGCAGTTTCCAACTATGGCTACACCTTC CASRAVSNYGYTF TRBJ1-2 TRBV6-5 . .
TGTGCCAGTAGTAGGGACAGGCGATTGTACGAGCAGTACTTC CASSRDRRLYEQYF TRBJ2-7 TRBV19 . TRBD1
TGTGCCAGCAGCTTAGTGGGGGGGAGCCAAGAGACCCAGTACTTC CASSLVGGSQETQYF TRBJ2-5 TRBV7-2 . TRBD2
TGTGCCAGCAGTTTAACAGGGAATTCACCCCTCCACTTT CASSLTGNSPLHF TRBJ1-6 TRBV28 . .
TGCGCCAGCAGCTTCACAGGGGGTAATGAAAAACTGTTTTTT CASSFTGGNEKLFF TRBJ1-4 TRBV5-1 once TRBD1
TGTGCCAGCAGCTTAGTAGGGGGCGCCGGGTCACCCCTCCACTTT CASSLVGGAGSPLHF TRBJ1-6 TRBV11-2 . TRBD1
TGTGCCAGCTCACCGAGACAGGGGACAATTTACGAGCAGTACTTC CASSPRQGTIYEQYF TRBJ2-7 TRBV18 . TRBD1
TGTGCCTGGAGTGTCGGAGCGGGGACGATTCGCAGCTCCTACAATGAGCAGTTCTTC CAWSVGAGTIRSSYNEQFF TRBJ2-1 TRBV30 . TRBD2
TGTGCCAGCAGCTTGGCTGGGGGCGGGGGGCTAGATGAGCAGTTCTTC CASSLAGGGGLDEQFF TRBJ2-1 TRBV5-4 once TRBD2
TGTGCCAGCAGCCGAGCTATGAACACTGAAGCTTTCTTT CASSRAMNTEAFF TRBJ1-1 TRBV14 . .
TGTGCCAGCAGCCCCTTCGGGGTTATATCGCCCCAGCATTTT CASSPFGVISPQHF TRBJ1-5 TRBV5-8 . .
TGTGCCAGCACTAGCGGGGCCTCCTCCTACAATGAGCAGTTCTTC CASTSGASSYNEQFF TRBJ2-1 TRBV2 . TRBD2
TGTGCCAGCAGTGAAACCGGGACTTTGGCCAAAAACATTCAGTACTTC CASSETGTLAKNIQYF TRBJ2-4 TRBV2 . .
TGTGCCAGCAGACTAACGCTTGGAAATTCACCCCTCCACTTT CASRLTLGNSPLHF TRBJ1-6 TRBV6-5 . .
TGTGCCAGCAGCTTAGGACAGGGGGCATCCTACGAGCAGTACTTC CASSLGQGASYEQYF TRBJ2-7 TRBV11-3 . TRBD1
TGTGCCAGCAGCCAGGACAGGGGTGGCTACACCTTC CASSQDRGGYTF TRBJ1-2 TRBV4-2 few TRBD1
TGCGCCAGCAGCTTAGCGGGTGTCTCCTACGAGCAGTACTTC CASSLAGVSYEQYF TRBJ2-7 TRBV5-1 few .
TGTGCCAGCAGCATAGCACAGGCAAAGGATTCACCCCTCCACTTT CASSIAQAKDSPLHF TRBJ1-6 TRBV7-2 . .
TGTGCTAGTGGTTCACCGAAGAGGACAGGCTCCTACGAGCAGTACTTC CASGSPKRTGSYEQYF TRBJ2-7 TRBV12-5 once TRBD1
TGTGCCAGCAGCTTAGGGCACAGTACCTCCTATGGCTACACCTTC CASSLGHSTSYGYTF TRBJ1-2 TRBV7-9 once .
TGTGCCAGCAGCTTGCAGCGGCAGCTATTGGATAGCAATCAGCCCCAGCATTTT CASSLQRQLLDSNQPQHF TRBJ1-5 TRBV5-6 . .
TGTGCCAGCTCACTCACAGGGTTTGGAAACACCATATATTTT CASSLTGFGNTIYF TRBJ1-3 TRBV18 . .
TGTGCCAGCAGTGGACAGGGGACCTACGAGCAGTACTTC CASSGQGTYEQYF TRBJ2-7 TRBV2 . TRBD1
TGCGCCAGCAGCTTGGCCCAGGGGGAGCAGTACTTC CASSLAQGEQYF TRBJ2-7 TRBV5-1 . .
TGCGCCAGCAGCCCGGCGTTGGGCACGAACACTCCAGATACGCAGTATTTT CASSPALGTNTPDTQYF TRBJ2-3 TRBV5-1 . .
TGTGCCAGCAGCCATCCGATTTGGACTAGCGGCCGGGTCGAGCAGTACTTC CASSHPIWTSGRVEQYF TRBJ2-7 TRBV3-1/TRBV3-2 . TRBD2
TGTGCCAGCAGTCCCGGGACAGGTGTCTATGGCTACACCTTC CASSPGTGVYGYTF TRBJ1-2 TRBV27 . TRBD1
TGTGCCAGCAGTTTATCCGGGACAGGGGCGACTGAAGCTTTCTTT CASSLSGTGATEAFF TRBJ1-1 TRBV27 few TRBD1
TGTGCCAGCAGCGTAGGGAGAAGGTCGTACAATGAGCAGTTCTTC CASSVGRRSYNEQFF TRBJ2-1 TRBV9 few .
TGTGCCAGCAGCCAAGTTGGGACTAGCCTAACGAGCTCCTACAATGAGCAGTTCTTC CASSQVGTSLTSSYNEQFF TRBJ2-1 TRBV4-2 . TRBD2
TGTGCCAGCAGTCGAACGACAGGGGAGAATAATTCACCCCTCCACTTT CASSRTTGENNSPLHF TRBJ1-6 TRBV28 . TRBD1
TGTGCCAGCAGCCAATCTAGGGGGCTTGGCTACACCTTC CASSQSRGLGYTF TRBJ1-2 TRBV14 . TRBD1
TGCGCCAGCAGCTTAACGAGCGCTTTGAGCAGTGGCTACACCTTC CASSLTSALSSGYTF TRBJ1-2 TRBV5-1 . .
TGTGCCAGCAGCTTAGGGTCCCGGGAACCCCTCCACTTT CASSLGSREPLHF TRBJ1-6 TRBV7-9 . .
TGTGCCAGCAGCCCCTCCGGGACTAGCTACAATGAGCAGTTCTTC CASSPSGTSYNEQFF TRBJ2-1 TRBV7-3 . TRBD2
TGCGCCAGCAGCCTCGACAGGTACGGCTACACCTTC CASSLDRYGYTF TRBJ1-2 TRBV5-1 . .
TGTGCCAGCAGTGCCCAACCTCTAGCCCCCGAGCAGTACTTC CASSAQPLAPEQYF TRBJ2-7 TRBV27 . .
TGTGCCAGCAGCTTCTTCTCCCAGGGCTACGAGCAGTACTTC CASSFFSQGYEQYF TRBJ2-7 TRBV5-5 . .
TGTGCCAGCAGCCCCAACGGGGGGGCCTCCTACAATGAGCAGTTCTTC CASSPNGGASYNEQFF TRBJ2-1 TRBV11-3 . TRBD2
TGTGCCAGCAGCTTCCTGGCCACCGGGACAGTGAACACTGAAGCTTTCTTT CASSFLATGTVNTEAFF TRBJ1-1 TRBV5-8 few TRBD1
TGCGCCAGCAGCTTGGCCGGGGAGACCCAGTACTTC CASSLAGETQYF TRBJ2-5 TRBV5-1 . .
TGTGCCAGCTCACCAGGCTGGACAGACAACTATGGCTACACCTTC CASSPGWTDNYGYTF TRBJ1-2 TRBV18 . .
TGTGCCAGCACCTTGGGGAGGGGTTGGGGCTATGGCTACACCTTC CASTLGRGWGYGYTF TRBJ1-2 TRBV28 . .
TGTGCCAGCAGTCCGGGACAGGTCTCTGGAAACACCATATATTTT CASSPGQVSGNTIYF TRBJ1-3 TRBV28 . TRBD1
TGTGCCAGCAGCCAGGGGATATTATTATCCGGGGAGCTGTTTTTT CASSQGILLSGELFF TRBJ2-2 TRBV27 . .
TGTGCCAGCTCACCACCGGAGCGTTCCTCCTACGAGCAGTACTTC CASSPPERSSYEQYF TRBJ2-7 TRBV18 few .
TGTGCCACCAGTGATTTTTCGGTTTCCTATGGCTACACCTTC CATSDFSVSYGYTF TRBJ1-2 TRBV24-1 few .